This T cell receptor (beta chain) was recorded in a study of T cell responses to AZD1222 COVID-19 vaccine. The length of the CDR3 is 14 residues. Germline V lookup: CDR1 SGHTA, CDR2 FQGNSA. After removal of 5 bases from V and 8 bases from J, the junction contained 7 bases not matched to a gene. Some clones are missing from TCRdb's copy, which holds only in-frame ones; the method was immunoSEQ multiplex PCR. The sample carries some 56,000 clones, roughly nine tenths recorded once. Study conclusions and caveats: There were mostly white British donors and more females than males, and clonal diversity was possibly underestimated.

As for this clone: Its target is unknown.

The sample consisted of peripheral blood, taken 28 days after the second AZD1222 dose. The clonotype originates from an adult who received the AZD1222 COVID-19 vaccine. The chain links TRBV7-2 to TRBJ2-2; 8 bases fit TRBD2. This chain's CDR3 is CASSPGLGTGELFF. CDR3 DNA sequence: TGTGCCAGCAGCCCGGGACTAGGCACTGGGGAGCTGTTTTTT.